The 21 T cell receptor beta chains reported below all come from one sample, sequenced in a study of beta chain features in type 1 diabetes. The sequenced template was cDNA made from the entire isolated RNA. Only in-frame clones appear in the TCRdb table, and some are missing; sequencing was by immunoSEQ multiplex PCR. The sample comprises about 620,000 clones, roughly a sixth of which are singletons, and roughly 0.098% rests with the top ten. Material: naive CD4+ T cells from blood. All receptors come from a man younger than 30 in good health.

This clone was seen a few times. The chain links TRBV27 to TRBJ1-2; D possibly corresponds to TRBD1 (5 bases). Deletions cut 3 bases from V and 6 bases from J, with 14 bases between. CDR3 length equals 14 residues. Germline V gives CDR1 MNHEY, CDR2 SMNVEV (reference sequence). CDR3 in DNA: TGTGCCAGCAGTTTGGACAAGAGGGGACATGGCTACACCTTC. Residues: CASSLDKRGHGYTF.

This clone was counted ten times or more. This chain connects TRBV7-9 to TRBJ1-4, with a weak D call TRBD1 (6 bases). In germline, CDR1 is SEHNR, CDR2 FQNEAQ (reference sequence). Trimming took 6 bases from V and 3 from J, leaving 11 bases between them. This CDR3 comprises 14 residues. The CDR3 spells CASRDGGSNEKLFF. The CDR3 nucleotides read TGTGCCAGCAGAGACGGGGGCTCTAATGAAAAACTGTTTTTT. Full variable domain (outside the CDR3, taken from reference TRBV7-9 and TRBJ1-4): DTGVSQNPRHKITKRGQNVTFRCDPISEHNRLYWYRQTLGQGPEFLTYFQNEAQLEKSRLLSDRFSAERPKGSFSTLEIQRTEQGDSAMYLCASRDGGSNEKLFFGSGTQLSVL.

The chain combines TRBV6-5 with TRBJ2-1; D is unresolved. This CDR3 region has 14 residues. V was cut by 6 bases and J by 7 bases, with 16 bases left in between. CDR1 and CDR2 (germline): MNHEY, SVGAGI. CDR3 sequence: CASREIPRNNEQFF. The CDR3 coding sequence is TGTGCCAGCAGAGAGATCCCAAGGAATAATGAGCAGTTCTTC.

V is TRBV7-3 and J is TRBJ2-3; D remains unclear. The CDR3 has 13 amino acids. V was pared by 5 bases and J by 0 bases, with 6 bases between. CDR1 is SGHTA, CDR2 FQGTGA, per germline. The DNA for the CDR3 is TGTGCCAGCAGCGGAGCTAGCACAGATACGCAGTATTTT. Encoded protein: CASSGASTDTQYF.

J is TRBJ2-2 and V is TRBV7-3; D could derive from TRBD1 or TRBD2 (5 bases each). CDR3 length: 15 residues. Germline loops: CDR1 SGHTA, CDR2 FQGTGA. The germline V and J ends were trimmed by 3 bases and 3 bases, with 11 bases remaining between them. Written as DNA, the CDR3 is TGTGCCAGCAGCTTGGGCAGGGAGTACACCGGGGAGCTGTTTTTT. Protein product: CASSLGREYTGELFF.

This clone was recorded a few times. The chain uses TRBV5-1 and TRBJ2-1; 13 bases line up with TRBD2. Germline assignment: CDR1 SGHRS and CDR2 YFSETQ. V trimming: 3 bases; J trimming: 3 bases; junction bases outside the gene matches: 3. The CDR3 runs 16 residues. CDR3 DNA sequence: TGCGCCAGCAGCTCGGGACTAGCGGGGTTCTACAATGAGCAGTTCTTC. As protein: CASSSGLAGFYNEQFF.

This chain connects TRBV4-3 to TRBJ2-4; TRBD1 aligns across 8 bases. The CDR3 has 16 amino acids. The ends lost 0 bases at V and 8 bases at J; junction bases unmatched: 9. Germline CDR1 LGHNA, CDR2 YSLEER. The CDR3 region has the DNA TGCGCCAGCAGCCAAGATAGTGCAGGGGGCATGGACATTCAGTACTTC. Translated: CASSQDSAGGMDIQYF.

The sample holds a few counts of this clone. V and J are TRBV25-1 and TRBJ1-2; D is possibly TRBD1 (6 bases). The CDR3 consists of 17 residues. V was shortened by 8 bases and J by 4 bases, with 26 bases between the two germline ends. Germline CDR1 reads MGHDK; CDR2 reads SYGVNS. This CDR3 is CASLSDRFQRVSYGYTF. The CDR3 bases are TGTGCCAGCCTTTCTGACAGGTTCCAAAGGGTGAGCTATGGCTACACCTTC.

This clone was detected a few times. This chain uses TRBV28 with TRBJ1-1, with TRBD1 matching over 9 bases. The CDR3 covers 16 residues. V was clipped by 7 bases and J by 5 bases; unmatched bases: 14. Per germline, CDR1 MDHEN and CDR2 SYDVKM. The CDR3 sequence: CASIDPGQGGRTEAFF. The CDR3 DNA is TGTGCCAGCATCGACCCGGGACAGGGAGGGAGAACTGAAGCTTTCTTT.

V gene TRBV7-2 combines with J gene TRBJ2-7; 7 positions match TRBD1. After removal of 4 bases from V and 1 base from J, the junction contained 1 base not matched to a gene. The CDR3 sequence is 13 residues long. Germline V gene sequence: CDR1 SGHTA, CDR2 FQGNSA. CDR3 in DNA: TGTGCCAGCAGCTCACAGGGGTCCTACGAGCAGTACTTC. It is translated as CASSSQGSYEQYF.

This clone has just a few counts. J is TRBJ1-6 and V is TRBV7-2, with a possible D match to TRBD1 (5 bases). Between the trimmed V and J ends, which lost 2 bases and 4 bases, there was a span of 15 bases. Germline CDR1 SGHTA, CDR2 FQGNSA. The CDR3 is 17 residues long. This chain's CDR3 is CASSLPGGALYNSPLHF. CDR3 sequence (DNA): TGTGCCAGCAGCTTACCGGGGGGAGCTTTATATAATTCACCCCTCCACTTT.

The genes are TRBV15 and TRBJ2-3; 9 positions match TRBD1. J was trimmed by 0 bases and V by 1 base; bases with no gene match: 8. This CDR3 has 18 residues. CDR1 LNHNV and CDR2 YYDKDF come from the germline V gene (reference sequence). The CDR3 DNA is TGTGCCACCAGCAGAGGTAACAGGGGGCGGCGGAGCACAGATACGCAGTATTTT. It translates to CATSRGNRGRRSTDTQYF.

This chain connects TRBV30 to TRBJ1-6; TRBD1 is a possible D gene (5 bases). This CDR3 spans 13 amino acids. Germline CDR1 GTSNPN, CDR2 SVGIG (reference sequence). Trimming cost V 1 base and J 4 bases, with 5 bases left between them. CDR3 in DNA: TGTGCCTGGAGTGGACAGTATAATTCACCCCTCCACTTT. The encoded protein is CAWSGQYNSPLHF. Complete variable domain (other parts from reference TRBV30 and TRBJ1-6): SQTIHQWPATLVQPVGSPLSLECTVEGTSNPNLYWYRQAAGRGLQLLFYSVGIGQISSEVPQNLSASRPQDRQFILSSKKLLLSDSGFYLCAWSGQYNSPLHFGNGTRLTVT.

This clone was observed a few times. This chain's CDR3 is CASSTGTGGRYTF. CDR3 sequence (DNA): TGTGCCAGCAGTACCGGGACAGGGGGCCGCTACACCTTC. The gene calls are TRBV28 and TRBJ1-2, with 12 bases identical to TRBD1. V lost 5 bases to trimming and J lost 9 bases; unmatched junction nucleotides: 4. This CDR3 spans 13 amino acids. Looked up from germline, CDR1 is MDHEN and CDR2 is SYDVKM.

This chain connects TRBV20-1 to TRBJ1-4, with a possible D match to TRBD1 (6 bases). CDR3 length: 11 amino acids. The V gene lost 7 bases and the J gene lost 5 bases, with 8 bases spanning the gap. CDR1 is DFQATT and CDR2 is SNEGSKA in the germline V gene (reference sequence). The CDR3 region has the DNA TGCAGTGGACAGGACAATGAAAAACTGTTTTTT. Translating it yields CSGQDNEKLFF.

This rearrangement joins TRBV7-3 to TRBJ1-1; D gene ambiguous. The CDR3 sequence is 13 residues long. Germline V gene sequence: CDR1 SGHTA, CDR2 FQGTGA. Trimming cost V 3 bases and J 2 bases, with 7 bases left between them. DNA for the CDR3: TGTGCCAGCAGCTTTTGGGTTAACACTGAAGCTTTCTTT. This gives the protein CASSFWVNTEAFF. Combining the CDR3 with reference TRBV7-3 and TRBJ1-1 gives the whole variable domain GAGVSQTPSNKVTEKGKYVELRCDPISGHTALYWYRQSLGQGPEFLIYFQGTGAADDSGLPNDRFFAVRPEGSVSTLKIQRTERGDSAVYLCASSFWVNTEAFFGQGTRLTVV.

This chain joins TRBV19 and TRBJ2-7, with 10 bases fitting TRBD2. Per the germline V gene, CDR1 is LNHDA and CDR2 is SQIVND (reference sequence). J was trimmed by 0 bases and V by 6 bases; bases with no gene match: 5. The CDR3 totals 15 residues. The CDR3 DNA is TGTGCCAGTAGGATCCTAGCGGGGGCCTCCTACGAGCAGTACTTC. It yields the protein CASRILAGASYEQYF.

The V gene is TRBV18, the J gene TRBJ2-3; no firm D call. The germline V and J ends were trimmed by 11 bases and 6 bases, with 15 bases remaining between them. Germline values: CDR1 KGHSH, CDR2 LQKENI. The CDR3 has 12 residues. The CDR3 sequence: CAGRRGQDTQYF. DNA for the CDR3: TGTGCCGGCCGGAGAGGCCAGGATACGCAGTATTTT.

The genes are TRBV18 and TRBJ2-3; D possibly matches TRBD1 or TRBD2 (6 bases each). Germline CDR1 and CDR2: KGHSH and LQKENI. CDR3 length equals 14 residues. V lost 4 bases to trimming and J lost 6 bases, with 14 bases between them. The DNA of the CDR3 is TGTGCCAGCTCACGGGGGGCCGCCTCTGATACGCAGTATTTT. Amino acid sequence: CASSRGAASDTQYF.

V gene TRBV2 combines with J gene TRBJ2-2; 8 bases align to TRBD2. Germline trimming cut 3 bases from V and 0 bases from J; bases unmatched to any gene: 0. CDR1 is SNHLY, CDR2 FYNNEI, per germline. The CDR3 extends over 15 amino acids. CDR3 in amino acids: CASSETSANTGELFF. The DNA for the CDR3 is TGTGCCAGCAGTGAGACTAGCGCGAACACCGGGGAGCTGTTTTTT.

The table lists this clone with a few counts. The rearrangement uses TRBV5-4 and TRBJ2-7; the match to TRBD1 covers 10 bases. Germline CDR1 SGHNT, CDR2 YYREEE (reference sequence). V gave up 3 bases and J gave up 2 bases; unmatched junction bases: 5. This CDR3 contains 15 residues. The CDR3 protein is CASSWAGTGAYEQYF. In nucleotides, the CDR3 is TGTGCCAGCAGCTGGGCCGGGACAGGGGCCTACGAGCAGTACTTC. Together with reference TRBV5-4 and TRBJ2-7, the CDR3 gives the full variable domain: ETGVTQSPTHLIKTRGQQVTLRCSSQSGHNTVSWYQQALGQGPQFIFQYYREEENGRGNFPPRFSGLQFPNYSSELNVNALELDDSALYLCASSWAGTGAYEQYFGPGTRLTVT.